This T cell receptor beta chain was profiled in a study of T cell clones after liver transplantation. As for the study in general: TCRbeta sequencing after a pre-transplant mixed lymphocyte reaction identified graft-donor-reactive clones, later tracked in post-transplant blood. Third-party-reactive TCRbeta sequences from pre-transplant mixed lymphocyte reactions served as antigen-independent comparators. Samples came pre-transplant, pre-randomization before withdrawal, and post-randomization after withdrawal ended. Findings of the study overall: A larger donor-reactive than third-party decline suggested partial antigen-specific deletion.

Generated by immunoSEQ multiplex PCR, the TCRdb table keeps only in-frame clones and is missing some. Altogether about 75,000 clones are present, around 90% being singletons, with the ten largest covering 2% to 3%. This clone was found once. Its antigen is not identified. V was pared by 0 bases and J by 1 base, with 8 bases between. CDR1 and CDR2 from the germline V gene are SGHKS and YYEKEE (reference sequence). CDR3 length equals 15 residues. This TCR came from a human donor who received a liver transplant. The sequencing here drew on CD4+ T cells from blood, taken before liver transplant. The chain couples TRBV5-5 to TRBJ2-1, with D uncertain. In nucleotides, the CDR3 is TGTGCCAGCAGCTTGGCCATATGGTCCTACAATGAGCAGTTCTTC. It is translated as CASSLAIWSYNEQFF. Full variable domain (outside the CDR3, taken from reference TRBV5-5 and TRBJ2-1): DAGVTQSPTHLIKTRGQQVTLRCSPISGHKSVSWYQQVLGQGPQFIFQYYEKEERGRGNFPDRFSARQFPNYSSELNVNALLLGDSALYLCASSLAIWSYNEQFFGPGTRLTVL.